This T cell receptor (beta chain) was found in a study of tumor and adjacent non-tumor tissue in lung cancer. The template was RNA from unsorted bulk tissue. A modified ARM-PCR protocol with three rounds of nested PCR amplified TCRbeta. One entry per CDR3 protein results from TCRdb running MiXCR on the multiplex PCR reads. The sample consists of more than 120,000 distinct CDR3 sequences, around 60% of them appearing once. The sample holds many counts of this clonotype. V dropped 2 bases and J dropped 8 bases, with 14 bases sitting between them. The CDR3 is 14 residues long. The receptor was derived from a man in his 60s with small cell lung cancer. The sequencing input was lung tumor tissue. V and J are TRBV12-3 or TRBV12-4 and TRBJ2-3; tentatively, D is TRBD2 (5 bases). CDR3 loop: CASSLSAEEVTQYF. The DNA for the CDR3 is TGTGCCAGCAGTTTATCGGCGGAGGAGGTTACGCAGTATTTT.